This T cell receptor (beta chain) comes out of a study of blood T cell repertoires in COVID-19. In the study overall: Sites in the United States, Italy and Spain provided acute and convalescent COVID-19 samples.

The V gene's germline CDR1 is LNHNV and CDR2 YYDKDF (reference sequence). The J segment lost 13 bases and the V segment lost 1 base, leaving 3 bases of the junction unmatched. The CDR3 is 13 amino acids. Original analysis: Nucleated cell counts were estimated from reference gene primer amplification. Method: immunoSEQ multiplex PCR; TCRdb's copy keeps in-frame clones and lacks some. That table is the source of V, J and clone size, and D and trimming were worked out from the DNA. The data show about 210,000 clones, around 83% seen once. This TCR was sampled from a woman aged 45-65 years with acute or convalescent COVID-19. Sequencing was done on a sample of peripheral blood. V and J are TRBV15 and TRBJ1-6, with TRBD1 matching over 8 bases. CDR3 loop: CATSRGDRPPLHF. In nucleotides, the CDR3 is TGTGCCACCAGCAGAGGGGACAGGCCTCCCCTCCACTTT.